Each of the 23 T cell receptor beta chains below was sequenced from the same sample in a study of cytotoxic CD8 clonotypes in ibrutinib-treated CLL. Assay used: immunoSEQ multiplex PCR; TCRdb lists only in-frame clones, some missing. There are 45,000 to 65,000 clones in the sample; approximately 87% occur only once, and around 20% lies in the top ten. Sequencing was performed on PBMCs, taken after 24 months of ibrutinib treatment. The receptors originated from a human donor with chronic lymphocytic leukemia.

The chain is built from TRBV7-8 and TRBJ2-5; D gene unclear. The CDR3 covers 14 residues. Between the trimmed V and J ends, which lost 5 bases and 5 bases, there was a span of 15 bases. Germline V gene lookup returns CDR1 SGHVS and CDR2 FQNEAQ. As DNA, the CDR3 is TGTGCCAGCAGCCAAGGGAATTTCCGGGAGACCCAGTACTTC. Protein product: CASSQGNFRETQYF.

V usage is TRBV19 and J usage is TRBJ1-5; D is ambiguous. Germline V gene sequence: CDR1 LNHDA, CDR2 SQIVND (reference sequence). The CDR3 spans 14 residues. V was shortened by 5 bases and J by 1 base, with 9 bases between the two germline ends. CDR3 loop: CASSFLGSNQPQHF. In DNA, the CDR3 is TGTGCCAGTAGTTTCCTAGGCAGCAATCAGCCCCAGCATTTT.

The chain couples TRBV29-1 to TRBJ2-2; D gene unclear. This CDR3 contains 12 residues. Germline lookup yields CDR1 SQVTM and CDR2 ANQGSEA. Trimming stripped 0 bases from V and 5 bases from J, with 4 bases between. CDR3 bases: TGCAGCGTTGAAGACAAGACCGGGGAGCTGTTTTTT. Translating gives CSVEDKTGELFF.

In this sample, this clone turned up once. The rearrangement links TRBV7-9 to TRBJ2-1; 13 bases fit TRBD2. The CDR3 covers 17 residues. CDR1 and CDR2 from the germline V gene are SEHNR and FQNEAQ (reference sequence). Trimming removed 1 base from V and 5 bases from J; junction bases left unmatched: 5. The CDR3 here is CASSLEGGLAGNNEQFF. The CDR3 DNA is TGTGCCAGCAGCTTAGAAGGGGGACTAGCGGGGAACAATGAGCAGTTCTTC.

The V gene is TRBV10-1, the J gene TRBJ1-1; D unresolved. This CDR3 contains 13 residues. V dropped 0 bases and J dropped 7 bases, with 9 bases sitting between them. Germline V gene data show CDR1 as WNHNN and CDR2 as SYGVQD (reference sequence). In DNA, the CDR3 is TGCGCCAGCAGTGAGTCGGGCGGACTTGAAGCTTTCTTT. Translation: CASSESGGLEAFF.

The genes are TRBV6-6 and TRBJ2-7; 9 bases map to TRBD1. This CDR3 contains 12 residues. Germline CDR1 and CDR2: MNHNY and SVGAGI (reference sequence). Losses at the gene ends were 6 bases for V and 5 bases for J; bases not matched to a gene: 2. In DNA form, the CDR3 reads TGTGCCAGCAGGGGACAGGGAAACGAGCAGTACTTC. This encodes CASRGQGNEQYF.

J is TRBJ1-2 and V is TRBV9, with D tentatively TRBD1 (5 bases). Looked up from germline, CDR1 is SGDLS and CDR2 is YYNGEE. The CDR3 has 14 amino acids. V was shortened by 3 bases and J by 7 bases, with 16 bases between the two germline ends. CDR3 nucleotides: TGTGCCAGCAGCGCCACCCTTCAGGGACTTGGCTACACCTTC. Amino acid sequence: CASSATLQGLGYTF. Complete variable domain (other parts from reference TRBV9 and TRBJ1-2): DSGVTQTPKHLITATGQRVTLRCSPRSGDLSVYWYQQSLDQGLQFLIQYYNGEERAKGNILERFSAQQFPDLHSELNLSSLELGDSALYFCASSATLQGLGYTFGSGTRLTVV.

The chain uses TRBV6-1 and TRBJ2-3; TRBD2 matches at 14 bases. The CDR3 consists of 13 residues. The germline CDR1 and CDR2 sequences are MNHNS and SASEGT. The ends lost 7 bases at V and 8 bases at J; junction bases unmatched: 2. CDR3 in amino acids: CASTGLAGVTQYF. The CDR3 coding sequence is TGTGCCAGCACGGGACTAGCGGGAGTTACGCAGTATTTT.

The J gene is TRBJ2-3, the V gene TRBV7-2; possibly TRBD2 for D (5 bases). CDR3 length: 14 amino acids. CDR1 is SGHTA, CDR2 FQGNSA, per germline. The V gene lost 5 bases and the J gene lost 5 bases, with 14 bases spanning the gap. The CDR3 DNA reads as TGTGCCAGCAGCCCGGGGTACCGGAGAGATACGCAGTATTTT. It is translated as CASSPGYRRDTQYF.

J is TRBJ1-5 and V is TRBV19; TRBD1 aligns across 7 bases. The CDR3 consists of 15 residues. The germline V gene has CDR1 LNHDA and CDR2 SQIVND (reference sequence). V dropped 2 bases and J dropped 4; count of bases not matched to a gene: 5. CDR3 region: CASSIRQGPNQPQHF. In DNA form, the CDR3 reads TGTGCCAGTAGTATAAGACAGGGTCCTAATCAGCCCCAGCATTTT.

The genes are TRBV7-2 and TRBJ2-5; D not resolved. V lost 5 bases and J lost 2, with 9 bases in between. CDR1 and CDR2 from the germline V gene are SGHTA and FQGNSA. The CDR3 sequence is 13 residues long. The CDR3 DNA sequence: TGTGCCAGCAGCCCTGACGGACAAGAGACCCAGTACTTC. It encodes CASSPDGQETQYF. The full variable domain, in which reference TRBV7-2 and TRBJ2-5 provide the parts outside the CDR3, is GAGVSQSPSNKVTEKGKDVELRCDPISGHTALYWYRQSLGQGLEFLIYFQGNSAPDKSGLPSDRFSAERTGGSVSTLTIQRTQQEDSAVYLCASSPDGQETQYFGPGTRLLVL.

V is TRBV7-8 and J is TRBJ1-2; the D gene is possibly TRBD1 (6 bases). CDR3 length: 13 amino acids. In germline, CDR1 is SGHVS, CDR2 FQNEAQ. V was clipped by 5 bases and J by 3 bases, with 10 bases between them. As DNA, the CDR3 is TGTGCCAGCAGCCACAGGGTTGACTATGGCTACACCTTC. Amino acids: CASSHRVDYGYTF.

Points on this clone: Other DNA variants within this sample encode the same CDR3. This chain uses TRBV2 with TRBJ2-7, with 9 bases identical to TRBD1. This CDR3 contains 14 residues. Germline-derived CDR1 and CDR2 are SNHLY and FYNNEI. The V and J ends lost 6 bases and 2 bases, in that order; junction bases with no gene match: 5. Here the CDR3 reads CASSPDRGTYEQYF. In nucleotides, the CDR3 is TGTGCCAGCAGCCCGGACAGGGGCACCTACGAGCAGTACTTC.

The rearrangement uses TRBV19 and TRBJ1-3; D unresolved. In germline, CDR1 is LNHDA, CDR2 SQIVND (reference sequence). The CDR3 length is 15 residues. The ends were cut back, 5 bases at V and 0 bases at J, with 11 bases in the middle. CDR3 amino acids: CASSDDTSSGNTIYF. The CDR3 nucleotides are TGTGCCAGTAGTGACGACACGTCCTCTGGAAACACCATATATTTT.

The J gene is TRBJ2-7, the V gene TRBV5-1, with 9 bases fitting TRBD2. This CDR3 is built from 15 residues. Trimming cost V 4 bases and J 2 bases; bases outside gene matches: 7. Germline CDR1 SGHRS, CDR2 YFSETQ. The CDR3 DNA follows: TGCGCCAGCAGCGCGGGGGGGAGCGGCACCTACGAGCAGTACTTC. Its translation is CASSAGGSGTYEQYF.

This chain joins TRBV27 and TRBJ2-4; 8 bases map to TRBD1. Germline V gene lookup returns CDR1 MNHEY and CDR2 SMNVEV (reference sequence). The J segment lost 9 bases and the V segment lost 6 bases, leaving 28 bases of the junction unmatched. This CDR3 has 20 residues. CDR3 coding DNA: TGTGCCAGCAGCCCCGTAGGACAGGGAACCACCCCCGGGCCATTGGTCATTCAGTACTTC. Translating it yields CASSPVGQGTTPGPLVIQYF.

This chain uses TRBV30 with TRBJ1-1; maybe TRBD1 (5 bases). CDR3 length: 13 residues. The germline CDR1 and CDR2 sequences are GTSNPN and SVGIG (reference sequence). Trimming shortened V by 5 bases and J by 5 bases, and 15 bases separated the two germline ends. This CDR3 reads CAWRRRAPTEAFF. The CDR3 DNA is TGTGCCTGGCGACGCAGGGCGCCAACTGAAGCTTTCTTT.

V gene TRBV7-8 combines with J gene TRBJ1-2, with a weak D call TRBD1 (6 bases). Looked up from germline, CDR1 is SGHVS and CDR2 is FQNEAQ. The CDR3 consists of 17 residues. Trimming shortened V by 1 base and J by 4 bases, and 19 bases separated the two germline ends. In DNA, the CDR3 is TGTGCCAGCAGCTTAGTCCACGGAGGGGGGGCAGGCTATGGCTACACCTTC. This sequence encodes CASSLVHGGGAGYGYTF.

The CDR3: CASKRSGTGISYEQYF. CDR3 bases: TGTGCCAGCAAAAGATCCGGGACAGGCATCTCCTACGAGCAGTACTTC. V gene TRBV5-6 combines with J gene TRBJ2-7, with TRBD1 matching over 8 bases. This CDR3 contains 16 residues. Germline values: CDR1 SGHDT, CDR2 YYEEEE. V lost 6 bases, J lost 0 bases, and 11 bases stayed unmatched.

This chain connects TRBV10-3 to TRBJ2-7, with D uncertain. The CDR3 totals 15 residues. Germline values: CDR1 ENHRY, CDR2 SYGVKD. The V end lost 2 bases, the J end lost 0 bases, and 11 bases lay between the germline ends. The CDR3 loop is CAISETSARSYEQYF. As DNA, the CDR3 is TGTGCCATCAGTGAGACGAGCGCCCGCTCCTACGAGCAGTACTTC.

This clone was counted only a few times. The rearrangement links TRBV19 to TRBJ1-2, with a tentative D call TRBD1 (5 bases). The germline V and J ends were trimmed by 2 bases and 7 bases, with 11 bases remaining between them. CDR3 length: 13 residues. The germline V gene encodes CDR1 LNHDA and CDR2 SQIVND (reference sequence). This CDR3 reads CASSIIREVGYTF. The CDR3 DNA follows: TGTGCCAGTAGTATAATCAGGGAGGTTGGCTACACCTTC.

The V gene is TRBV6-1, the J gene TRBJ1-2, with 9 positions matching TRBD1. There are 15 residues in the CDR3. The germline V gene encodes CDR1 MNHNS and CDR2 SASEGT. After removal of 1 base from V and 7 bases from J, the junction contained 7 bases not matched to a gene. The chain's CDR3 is CASSEDGDRAFGYTF. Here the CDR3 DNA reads TGTGCCAGCAGTGAAGACGGGGACAGGGCCTTTGGCTACACCTTC.

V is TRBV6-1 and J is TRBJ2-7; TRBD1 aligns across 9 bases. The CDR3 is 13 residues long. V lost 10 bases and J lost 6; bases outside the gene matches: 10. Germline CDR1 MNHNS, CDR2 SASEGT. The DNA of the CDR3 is TGTGCCATAGGGGGACAGGGTTCTAGCGAGCAGTACTTC. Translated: CAIGGQGSSEQYF.